Listed here are 25 T cell receptor beta chains from one sample, sequenced in a study of T-cell reconstitution after alpha-beta-depleted transplantation in children. TCRbeta library preparation incorporated unique molecular identifiers. Each CDR3 protein gets one entry after TCRdb re-called the PCR reads with MiXCR. The sample contains over 85,000 distinct CDR3 sequences, approximately 10% of which appear only once. The sequencing here drew on PBMCs from the stem cell graft donor, taken from the stem cell graft. Source of these receptors: a human donor who donated a stem cell graft to a child with acute lymphoblastic leukemia.

At least ten counts were recorded for this clonotype. This sequence joins TRBV20-1 and TRBJ2-7, with D possibly TRBD1 on 6 matching bases. This CDR3 contains 13 residues. V dropped 6 bases and J dropped 4 bases, with 16 bases sitting between them. CDR1 is DFQATT and CDR2 is SNEGSKA in the germline V gene (reference sequence). CDR3 sequence: CSAAVRGGYEQYF. The CDR3 DNA is TGCAGTGCGGCGGTCAGGGGTGGTTACGAGCAGTACTTC.

This clonotype was seen ten or more times. J is TRBJ1-1 and V is TRBV6-5; D gene uncertain. Germline-derived CDR1 and CDR2 are MNHEY and SVGAGI. This CDR3 comprises 12 residues. V lost 8 bases and J 0 bases, leaving 7 bases between the germline ends. The CDR3 loop reads CASGSVNTEAFF. DNA for the CDR3: TGTGCCAGCGGATCAGTGAACACTGAAGCTTTCTTT.

In its sample, this clonotype was seen a few times. This may stem from a read error, because a much larger clone lies one nucleotide away. The J gene is TRBJ2-1, the V gene TRBV7-6; 9 positions match TRBD1. Germline trimming cut 0 bases from V and 13 bases from J; bases unmatched to any gene: 10. The CDR3 contains 15 residues. CDR1 and CDR2 from the germline V gene are SGHVS and FNYEAQ. CDR3 nucleotide sequence: TGTGCCAGCAGCTTAGCGGGGACAGGGCCCGAATGTCAGTTCTTC. Translation gives CASSLAGTGPECQFF. The whole variable domain, remainder taken from reference TRBV7-6 and TRBJ2-1, is GAGVSQSPRYKVTKRGQDVALRCDPISGHVSLYWYRQALGQGPEFLTYFNYEAQQDKSGLPNDRFSAERPEGSISTLTIQRTEQRDSAMYRCASSLAGTGPECQFFGPGTRLTVL.

The table lists this clonotype with a few counts. This rearrangement joins TRBV15 to TRBJ2-5; 8 bases align to TRBD1. This CDR3 spans 15 amino acids. V dropped 4 bases and J dropped 5; count of bases not matched to a gene: 9. Germline CDR1 and CDR2: LNHNV and YYDKDF (reference sequence). In nucleotides, the CDR3 is TGTGCCACCAGCACAAACAGGGGGAAGATGGAGACCCAGTACTTC. Translating it yields CATSTNRGKMETQYF.

This clonotype was seen repeatedly, ten times or more. The chain uses TRBV6-5 and TRBJ2-1; D gene ambiguous. Germline CDR1 MNHEY, CDR2 SVGAGI. The CDR3 consists of 15 residues. V lost 0 bases and J 4 bases, leaving 10 bases between the germline ends. CDR3 sequence reads: CASSYSKHGYNEQFF. CDR3 in DNA: TGTGCCAGCAGTTACTCGAAACACGGGTACAATGAGCAGTTCTTC.

J is TRBJ2-7 and V is TRBV7-6; TRBD2 aligns across 8 bases. J lost 2 bases, V lost 4 bases, and 10 bases had no gene match. This CDR3 region has 16 residues. Germline V gene sequence: CDR1 SGHVS, CDR2 FNYEAQ. The CDR3 DNA reads as TGTGCCAGCAGCTCCCCCTCGGGAGCGGGGGCCTACGAGCAGTACTTC. Its protein product is CASSSPSGAGAYEQYF.

In this sample, this clonotype turned up many times. The chain is built from TRBV9 and TRBJ2-1; D is undetermined. The CDR3 consists of 12 residues. V gave up 3 bases and J gave up 2 bases, with 3 bases separating them. In germline, CDR1 is SGDLS, CDR2 YYNGEE. CDR3 residues: CASSATYNEQFF. Written as DNA, the CDR3 is TGTGCCAGCAGCGCAACCTACAATGAGCAGTTCTTC.

The CDR3 DNA follows: TGCGCCAGCAGCCGGGGGGTCGACCAAGAGACCCAGTACTTC. Its translation: CASSRGVDQETQYF. This rearrangement joins TRBV4-3 to TRBJ2-5, with D tentatively TRBD2 (6 bases). V was trimmed by 4 bases and J by 0 bases, leaving 9 bases between them. The CDR3 contains 14 residues. The germline V gene has CDR1 LGHNA and CDR2 YSLEER.

This clonotype was detected many times. The chain is built from TRBV7-2 and TRBJ2-7; 12 bases are a match to TRBD2. The CDR3 runs to 15 residues. The germline V gene encodes CDR1 SGHTA and CDR2 FQGNSA. Trimming removed 5 bases from V and 4 bases from J; junction bases left unmatched: 6. This CDR3 reads CASSTLAGGRYEQYF. Here the CDR3 DNA reads TGTGCCAGCAGCACCCTAGCGGGGGGGCGGTACGAGCAGTACTTC.

In its sample, this clonotype was seen many times. As DNA, the CDR3 is TGCGCCAGCAGCTTGCCGGGCCGGCAAGAGACCCAGTACTTC. Its translation: CASSLPGRQETQYF. J is TRBJ2-5 and V is TRBV5-1; D gene uncertain. V lost 1 base to trimming and J lost 2 bases, with 9 bases between them. CDR3 size: 14 residues. The germline V gene encodes CDR1 SGHRS and CDR2 YFSETQ.

The sample holds many counts of this clonotype. This sequence joins TRBV7-9 and TRBJ2-1; 7 positions agree with TRBD1. Germline lookup yields CDR1 SEHNR and CDR2 FQNEAQ (reference sequence). The CDR3 loop spans 11 amino acids. Trimming at V came to 1 base and at J to 15 bases, leaving 3 bases not matched to a gene. This chain's CDR3 is CASSLGDRGFF. As DNA, the CDR3 is TGTGCCAGCAGCTTAGGGGACAGAGGGTTCTTC. Looking up the rest from reference TRBV7-9 and TRBJ2-1 gives the full variable domain: DTGVSQNPRHKITKRGQNVTFRCDPISEHNRLYWYRQTLGQGPEFLTYFQNEAQLEKSRLLSDRFSAERPKGSFSTLEIQRTEQGDSAMYLCASSLGDRGFFGPGTRLTVL.

This clonotype appeared many times. This rearrangement joins TRBV20-1 to TRBJ1-5, with D tentatively TRBD1 (5 bases). CDR1 and CDR2 from the germline V gene are DFQATT and SNEGSKA (reference sequence). The V gene lost 6 bases and the J gene lost 5 bases, with 11 bases spanning the gap. The CDR3 length is 12 residues. CDR3 amino acids: CSAAKQDQPQHF. The DNA for the CDR3 is TGCAGTGCCGCGAAACAGGATCAGCCCCAGCATTTT.

This clonotype was observed at least ten times. The chain joins TRBV9 to TRBJ2-1; 8 bases match TRBD2. The V segment lost 0 bases and the J segment 6 bases; nucleotides outside the gene matches: 8. The CDR3 has 16 amino acids. Germline-derived CDR1 and CDR2 are SGDLS and YYNGEE. CDR3 sequence: CASSVASTGGANEQFF. The CDR3 DNA sequence: TGTGCCAGCAGCGTAGCTAGCACGGGGGGGGCCAATGAGCAGTTCTTC.

The sample holds many counts of this clonotype. The chain uses TRBV7-3 and TRBJ2-7; no reliable D call. The germline gives CDR1 SGHTA, CDR2 FQGTGA. This CDR3 spans 13 amino acids. Trimming removed 0 bases from V and 6 bases from J, with 9 bases in between. The CDR3 protein is CASSLTRESEQYF. The CDR3 DNA reads as TGTGCCAGCAGCTTAACGAGAGAGAGCGAGCAGTACTTC.

This clonotype was seen at least ten times. The chain carries TRBV30 and TRBJ2-7, with 8 bases fitting TRBD1. This CDR3 is built from 12 residues. V shed 4 bases, J shed 6 bases, and the junction held 5 bases outside the gene matches. Germline CDR1 is GTSNPN and CDR2 is SVGIG (reference sequence). The CDR3 is CAWTTGAGEQYF. The CDR3 DNA reads TGTGCCTGGACGACAGGGGCCGGCGAGCAGTACTTC. The variable domain in full, with the rest retrieved from reference TRBV30 and TRBJ2-7, is SQTIHQWPATLVQPVGSPLSLECTVEGTSNPNLYWYRQAAGRGLQLLFYSVGIGQISSEVPQNLSASRPQDRQFILSSKKLLLSDSGFYLCAWTTGAGEQYFGPGTRLTVT.

This clonotype showed up many times. The chain carries TRBV20-1 and TRBJ2-3, with 10 bases fitting TRBD2. V shed 6 bases, J shed 4 bases, and the junction held 7 bases outside the gene matches. Germline CDR1 and CDR2: DFQATT and SNEGSKA (reference sequence). This CDR3 has 14 residues. CDR3 DNA sequence: TGCAGTGCCCTAACTAGCGGGACTGCAGATACGCAGTATTTT. Translation: CSALTSGTADTQYF.

In this sample, this clonotype turned up many times. The chain uses TRBV12-3 or TRBV12-4 and TRBJ1-2; TRBD1 matches at 7 bases. The CDR3 is made up of 15 amino acids. V dropped 6 bases and J dropped 5; count of bases not matched to a gene: 12. DNA of the CDR3: TGTGCCAGCAGCAAGCCCTCAGGGGGGGCTTATGGCTACACCTTC. It translates to CASSKPSGGAYGYTF.

This clonotype was seen at least ten times. The chain recombines TRBV29-1 with TRBJ1-3; 7 bases align to TRBD1. Trimming cost V 0 bases and J 2 bases; bases outside gene matches: 4. CDR1 is SQVTM and CDR2 is ANQGSEA in the germline V gene. The CDR3 totals 15 residues. DNA of the CDR3: TGCAGCGTTGAAGATCAGGGGGTAACTGGAAACACCATATATTTT. Its translation: CSVEDQGVTGNTIYF.

This clonotype was detected many times. This chain connects TRBV7-2 to TRBJ2-1; D is unclear. The germline V and J ends were trimmed by 1 base and 8 bases, with 15 bases remaining between them. This CDR3 is 15 amino acids long. The germline V gene encodes CDR1 SGHTA and CDR2 FQGNSA. CDR3 nucleotides: TGTGCCAGCAGCTTAGTTGGAGCGTACTCGGATGAGCAGTTCTTC. This translates into CASSLVGAYSDEQFF. Supplemented by reference TRBV7-2 and TRBJ2-1, the full variable domain reads GAGVSQSPSNKVTEKGKDVELRCDPISGHTALYWYRQSLGQGLEFLIYFQGNSAPDKSGLPSDRFSAERTGGSVSTLTIQRTQQEDSAVYLCASSLVGAYSDEQFFGPGTRLTVL.

This clonotype has at least ten counts. The rearrangement links TRBV5-1 to TRBJ2-1; 8 bases line up with TRBD2. Per germline, CDR1 SGHRS and CDR2 YFSETQ. V dropped 4 bases and J dropped 10; count of bases not matched to a gene: 13. The CDR3 length is 15 residues. CDR3 DNA: TGCGCCAGCAGCCGGACGGGAGGGGTGGTCGACGAGCAGTTCTTC. This codes for CASSRTGGVVDEQFF.

The table lists this clonotype with many counts. The V call is TRBV5-1, the J call TRBJ1-1; TRBD1 matches at 7 bases. CDR3 length: 15 amino acids. Germline V lookup: CDR1 SGHRS, CDR2 YFSETQ. V trimming: 0 bases; J trimming: 6 bases; junction bases outside the gene matches: 8. The CDR3 region is CASSLGGTVGPEAFF. The CDR3 region has the DNA TGCGCCAGCAGCTTGGGGGGGACAGTCGGTCCTGAAGCTTTCTTT. Complete variable domain (other parts from reference TRBV5-1 and TRBJ1-1): KAGVTQTPRYLIKTRGQQVTLSCSPISGHRSVSWYQQTPGQGLQFLFEYFSETQRNKGNFPGRFSGRQFSNSRSEMNVSTLELGDSALYLCASSLGGTVGPEAFFGQGTRLTVV.

This clonotype has at least ten counts. This chain links TRBV4-3 with TRBJ2-1, with 15 bases matching TRBD2. Germline assignment: CDR1 LGHNA and CDR2 YSLEER. V gave up 0 bases and J gave up 10 bases; unmatched junction bases: 4. The CDR3 has 16 amino acids. CDR3 in amino acids: CASSQDIGTSGREQFF. The CDR3 nucleotides are TGCGCCAGCAGCCAAGATATCGGGACTAGCGGGAGGGAGCAGTTCTTC.

This clonotype was seen at least ten times. The gene calls are TRBV13 and TRBJ1-1, with unresolved D. Germline CDR1 PRHDT, CDR2 FYEKMQ (reference sequence). The ends were cut back, 5 bases at V and 0 bases at J, with 10 bases in the middle. The CDR3 is 14 residues long. The DNA for the CDR3 is TGTGCCAGCAGCGGGAGGAGCTTGAACACTGAAGCTTTCTTT. Its translation: CASSGRSLNTEAFF. Full variable domain (rest looked up from reference TRBV13 and TRBJ1-1): AAGVIQSPRHLIKEKRETATLKCYPIPRHDTVYWYQQGPGQDPQFLISFYEKMQSDKGSIPDRFSAQQFSDYHSELNMSSLELGDSALYFCASSGRSLNTEAFFGQGTRLTVV.

In this sample, this clonotype turned up many times. V gene TRBV12-3 or TRBV12-4 combines with J gene TRBJ1-5, with a tentative D call TRBD1 (5 bases). V was shortened by 4 bases and J by 5 bases, with 9 bases between the two germline ends. This CDR3 has 13 residues. CDR3 sequence: CASSSVGDQPQHF. The CDR3 bases are TGTGCCAGCAGTTCGGTGGGGGATCAGCCCCAGCATTTT.

As regards this clonotype: This may come from a read error, since a much larger clone is one base off. This chain connects TRBV5-1 to TRBJ2-6; D may be TRBD1 (5 bases). Germline CDR1 SGHRS, CDR2 YFSETQ. The CDR3 has 16 amino acids. This CDR3 is CASSLGQSSGANGLTF. CDR3 in DNA: TGCGCCAGCAGCTTGGGACAGTCTTCTGGGGCCAACGGCCTGACTTTC.